This T cell receptor beta chain was captured by sequencing in a study of T cells after posttransplantation cyclophosphamide. Study-wide results and limits: Donor CD8+ memory clones often dominated recipient blood repertoires at later times.

Germline trimming cut 3 bases from V and 10 bases from J; bases unmatched to any gene: 6. The CDR3 extends over 13 amino acids. The V gene's germline CDR1 is LNHDA and CDR2 SQIVND (reference sequence). On the day of bone marrow donation, the related graft donor provided peripheral blood. This clone was seen at least ten times. Its specificity is not known. Repertoires were generated with immunoSEQ multiplex PCR, while TCRdb's copy carries only in-frame clones and drops some. The repertoire consists of about 33,000 clones, none detected only once. This sequence joins TRBV19 and TRBJ1-2; 9 bases agree with TRBD1. This receptor was identified in a woman under 40 in good health and a related stem cell transplant donor. The specimen was PBMCs. The CDR3 DNA reads TGTGCCAGTAGTATTCTGGGACAGGGAACCTACACCTTC. Protein sequence: CASSILGQGTYTF.